The 8 T cell receptor beta chains given below trace back to one sample, sequenced in a study of blood T cell repertoires in COVID-19. Assay: immunoSEQ multiplex PCR; the TCRdb copy retains only in-frame clones and omits some. The repertoire holds fewer than 450,000 clones, with more than 75% as singletons. The sample taken for sequencing was PBMCs or T cells enriched from blood (not recorded which). The source of these receptors is a woman aged 18-30 years who had recovered from COVID-19.

This clone was picked up one time. The V and J genes are TRBV5-1 and TRBJ2-1, with 13 bases aligning to TRBD2. J lost 8 bases, V lost 4 bases, and 6 bases had no gene match. The V gene's germline CDR1 is SGHRS and CDR2 YFSETQ. The CDR3 runs to 15 residues. DNA for the CDR3: TGCGCCAGCAGCGGTACTAGCGGGGGGGCGGATGAGCAGTTCTTC. Amino acid sequence: CASSGTSGGADEQFF.

The chain's CDR3 is CATANANTGELFF. The CDR3 DNA reads as TGTGCCACCGCGAACGCCAACACCGGGGAGCTGTTTTTT. This chain links TRBV24-1 with TRBJ2-2, with D unclear. V lost 9 bases, J lost 2 bases, and 9 bases lay in between. Germline CDR1 KGHDR, CDR2 SFDVKD. CDR3 length: 13 residues.

The chain carries TRBV19 and TRBJ1-1; 7 positions agree with TRBD1. This CDR3 has 16 amino acids. Looked up from germline, CDR1 is LNHDA and CDR2 is SQIVND (reference sequence). V shed 1 base, J shed 5 bases, and the junction held 10 bases outside the gene matches. The DNA for the CDR3 is TGTGCCAGTAGTATAGTAGGAGCAGGGGGAGAGACTGAAGCTTTCTTT. Its protein product is CASSIVGAGGETEAFF.

The chain couples TRBV7-2 to TRBJ2-7; TRBD2 is a possible D gene (7 bases). This CDR3 comprises 16 residues. The germline V gene has CDR1 SGHTA and CDR2 FQGNSA. The V end was cut by 1 base, the J end by 2 bases, with 15 bases between. The CDR3 region is CASSLVSGGAAYEQYF. CDR3 nucleotide sequence: TGTGCCAGCAGCTTAGTCTCTGGGGGGGCCGCCTACGAGCAGTACTTC.

The chain couples TRBV10-3 to TRBJ2-1; TRBD2 is a possible D gene (6 bases). Per the germline V gene, CDR1 is ENHRY and CDR2 is SYGVKD. CDR3 length equals 15 residues. V was trimmed by 2 bases and J by 7 bases, leaving 15 bases between them. CDR3 nucleotides: TGTGCCATCAGTGAGGGGGTGCGGGACGGGAATGAGCAGTTCTTC. Residues: CAISEGVRDGNEQFF.

The chain's CDR3 is CAWSVGLYSNQPQHF. In DNA, the CDR3 is TGTGCCTGGAGTGTGGGACTCTATAGCAATCAGCCCCAGCATTTT. The chain uses TRBV30 and TRBJ1-5, with a weak D call TRBD1 (5 bases). Trimming stripped 0 bases from V and 0 bases from J, with 9 bases between. This CDR3 comprises 15 residues. Germline V lookup: CDR1 GTSNPN, CDR2 SVGIG (reference sequence).

The chain carries TRBV6-4 and TRBJ2-2; TRBD1 matches 8 bases. The CDR3 runs 15 residues. Germline V gene lookup returns CDR1 MRHNA and CDR2 SNTAGT. V lost 6 bases to trimming and J lost 4 bases; unmatched junction nucleotides: 7. This CDR3 is CASSGQGAGTGELFF. The DNA for the CDR3 is TGTGCCAGCAGCGGCCAGGGGGCTGGCACCGGGGAGCTGTTTTTT.

The genes are TRBV3-1 (or the pseudogene TRBV3-2) and TRBJ1-6; possibly TRBD1 for D (5 bases). Between the trimmed V and J ends, which lost 1 base and 7 bases, there was a span of 8 bases. The CDR3 length is 14 residues. Germline CDR1 reads LGHDT; CDR2 reads YNNKEL (reference sequence). The CDR3 nucleotides are TGTGCCAGCAGCCAAGGTCACAGGAATTCACCCCTCCACTTT. Its translation is CASSQGHRNSPLHF.